A single sample gave rise to the 13 T cell receptor beta chains below, sequenced in a study of T cells in Graves' hyperthyroidism and ophthalmopathy. Regions amplified from RNA transcripts were the TCR beta CDR3 regions. A first-round RT-PCR of the TCR CDR3 used the HTBI primer set. MiXCR, applied by TCRdb to the multiplex PCR reads, yields one record per CDR3 protein. This table has approximately 210,000 distinct CDR3 sequences, more than 15% appearing once. The sample comprised blood. The receptors shown here come from a man aged 45-65 years with Graves' hyperthyroidism.

This clonotype was counted at least ten times. V gene TRBV2 combines with J gene TRBJ1-2; unclear D gene. The CDR3 sequence is 12 residues long. Germline V lookup: CDR1 SNHLY, CDR2 FYNNEI. Trimming stripped 2 bases from V and 4 bases from J, with 5 bases between. CDR3 coding DNA: TGTGCCAGCAGTGAACAATCCTATGGCTACACCTTC. It yields the protein CASSEQSYGYTF.

CDR3 in DNA: TGCGCCAGCAGCTGGGTGGGAGGGCCGAATACGCAGTATTTT. It codes for CASSWVGGPNTQYF. The chain recombines TRBV5-1 with TRBJ2-3; 7 bases agree with TRBD2. There are 14 residues in the CDR3. Germline values: CDR1 SGHRS, CDR2 YFSETQ. Unmatched junction bases numbered 8, after V lost 3 bases and J lost 7 bases.

This clonotype turned up a few times. J is TRBJ2-7 and V is TRBV27, with TRBD1 as a possible D gene (6 bases). Germline V gene lookup returns CDR1 MNHEY and CDR2 SMNVEV (reference sequence). The CDR3 is 14 amino acids. V dropped 2 bases and J dropped 1 base, with 9 bases sitting between them. The CDR3 bases are TGTGCCAGCAGTTTAAGGGGGTTTTCCTACGAGCAGTACTTC. Amino acids: CASSLRGFSYEQYF.

The CDR3 DNA is TGTGCCAGCAGCTCCGGGACTTACACCGGGGAGCTGTTTTTT. Amino acid sequence: CASSSGTYTGELFF. The gene calls are TRBV6-1 and TRBJ2-2; the D gene is possibly TRBD2 (6 bases). Germline lookup yields CDR1 MNHNS and CDR2 SASEGT. The CDR3 covers 14 residues. V gave up 6 bases and J gave up 3 bases, with 11 bases separating them.

This clonotype has a count of ten or more. The gene calls are TRBV28 and TRBJ2-7; D might be TRBD1 (5 bases). Germline V gives CDR1 MDHEN, CDR2 SYDVKM. The CDR3 is 13 residues long. V dropped 6 bases and J dropped 1 base, with 10 bases sitting between them. This CDR3 reads CASREQVSYEQYF. For the CDR3, the DNA is TGTGCCAGCAGGGAACAGGTTTCCTACGAGCAGTACTTC.

The chain recombines TRBV13 with TRBJ2-2; 9 bases line up with TRBD2. The V segment lost 2 bases and the J segment 14 bases; nucleotides outside the gene matches: 15. The CDR3 consists of 16 residues. Germline V gene sequence: CDR1 PRHDT, CDR2 FYEKMQ (reference sequence). CDR3 sequence reads: CASSLSLAGNTGGLFF. CDR3 nucleotides: TGTGCCAGCAGCTTATCTCTAGCGGGGAACACCGGGGGCCTGTTTTTT.

This clonotype occurred many times. The CDR3 is CASSFATLSYNEQFF. The CDR3 region has the DNA TGTGCCAGCAGCTTCGCGACCTTATCCTACAATGAGCAGTTCTTC. This rearrangement joins TRBV5-5 to TRBJ2-1, with unresolved D. Germline CDR1 and CDR2: SGHKS and YYEKEE (reference sequence). The CDR3 length is 15 residues. V was trimmed by 2 bases and J by 1 base, leaving 10 bases between them.

This clonotype was detected a few times. Here the CDR3 reads CASSSRLGAKNIQYF. Written as DNA, the CDR3 is TGTGCCAGCAGTTCACGTCTCGGGGCCAAAAACATTCAGTACTTC. The chain employs TRBV12-3 or TRBV12-4 and TRBJ2-4; no definite D call. The CDR3 is 15 residues long. V lost 4 bases and J 1 base, leaving 11 bases between the germline ends.

There are many counts of this clonotype. J is TRBJ2-7 and V is TRBV11-3; D perhaps matches TRBD2 (6 bases). The germline V and J ends were trimmed by 9 bases and 6 bases, with 15 bases remaining between them. Germline V lookup: CDR1 SGHNT, CDR2 YENEEA. The CDR3 spans 12 residues. The CDR3 here is CARSSGGREQYF. The CDR3 region has the DNA TGTGCCAGGTCATCCGGGGGACGCGAGCAGTACTTC.

This clonotype came up many times. This chain links TRBV30 with TRBJ2-3; D is possibly TRBD1 (6 bases). CDR1 GTSNPN and CDR2 SVGIG come from the germline V gene (reference sequence). The ends were cut back, 4 bases at V and 0 bases at J, with 14 bases in the middle. This CDR3 spans 15 amino acids. The CDR3, as DNA: TGTGCCTGGACCCCCAGGGGAGCTAGCACAGATACGCAGTATTTT. Its protein is CAWTPRGASTDTQYF.

This clonotype was counted at least ten times. The chain links TRBV12-3 or TRBV12-4 to TRBJ1-5; 9 bases map to TRBD1. The trim removed 6 bases at V and 6 bases at J, leaving 9 bases unmatched. The CDR3 spans 15 residues. The DNA of the CDR3 is TGTGCCAGCAGCGTGTACAGGGGGCGAATTCAGCCCCAGCATTTT. It yields the protein CASSVYRGRIQPQHF.

This clonotype was observed a few times. The rearrangement uses TRBV6-1 and TRBJ1-5; 8 nucleotides align to TRBD1. This CDR3 has 14 amino acids. Germline-derived CDR1 and CDR2 are MNHNS and SASEGT. V dropped 6 bases and J dropped 7; count of bases not matched to a gene: 8. This CDR3 is CASRNGQGGQPQHF. CDR3 nucleotide sequence: TGTGCCAGCAGGAACGGACAGGGTGGACAGCCCCAGCATTTT.

This clonotype has at least ten counts. V is TRBV11-2 and J is TRBJ2-7, with 13 bases that match TRBD2. This CDR3 region has 14 residues. From germline, CDR1 is SGHAT and CDR2 FQNNGV. V gave up 6 bases and J gave up 6 bases; unmatched junction bases: 5. The CDR3 DNA is TGTGCCAGCAGTAGACTAGCGGGGGGAGGCGAGCAGTACTTC. Its protein product is CASSRLAGGGEQYF.